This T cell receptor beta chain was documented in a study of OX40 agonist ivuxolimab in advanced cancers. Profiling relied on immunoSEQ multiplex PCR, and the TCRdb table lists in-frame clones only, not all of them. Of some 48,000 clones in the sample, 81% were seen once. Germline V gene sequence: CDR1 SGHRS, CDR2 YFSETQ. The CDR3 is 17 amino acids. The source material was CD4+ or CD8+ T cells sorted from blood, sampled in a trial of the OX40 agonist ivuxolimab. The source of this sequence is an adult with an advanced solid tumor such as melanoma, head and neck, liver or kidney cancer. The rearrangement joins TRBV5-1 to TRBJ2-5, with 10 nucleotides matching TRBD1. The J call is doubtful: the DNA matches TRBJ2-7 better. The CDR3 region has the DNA TGCGCCAGCAGCTTGGGTTTGGTGGGGACAGGGGACGACGAGCAGTACTTC. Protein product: CASSLGLVGTGDDEQYF.